The TCR beta chain described here comes from a study of beta chain features in type 1 diabetes. Study summary: The patients were much like the healthy donors in age, gender and cell yields.

Per germline, CDR1 SGHNT and CDR2 YENEEA. The CDR3 contains 14 residues. Trimming stripped 5 bases from V and 4 bases from J, with 12 bases between. On this clone: Antigen unknown.

The sequenced template was cDNA made from the entire isolated RNA. Naive, central memory and regulatory T cell samples averaged roughly 3.6 million reads. Some clones are missing from TCRdb's copy, which holds only in-frame ones; the method was immunoSEQ multiplex PCR. The sample lists 130,000 or so clones; roughly 10% were seen once. Study-level results: Relative to healthy donors, patients appeared to have naive, central memory and Treg TCRB repertoires that were more similar.

This clonotype was sampled from a woman aged 40-49 years in good health. Sequencing used central memory CD4+ T cells from blood. V is TRBV11-3 and J is TRBJ2-1; a weak D match, TRBD1 (6 bases). This chain's CDR3 is CASSGQSTYNEQFF. CDR3 DNA: TGTGCCAGCAGCGGACAGAGTACTTACAATGAGCAGTTCTTC.